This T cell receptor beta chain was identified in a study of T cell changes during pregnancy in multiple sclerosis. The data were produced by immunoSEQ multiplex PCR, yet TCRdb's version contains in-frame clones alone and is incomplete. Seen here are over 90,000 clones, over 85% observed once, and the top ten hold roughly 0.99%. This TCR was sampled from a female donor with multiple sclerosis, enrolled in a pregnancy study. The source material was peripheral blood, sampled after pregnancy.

The CDR3 spells CASSLSFRQGVSEAFF. Written as DNA, the CDR3 is TGTGCCAGCAGTTTATCGTTCCGGCAGGGGGTTTCTGAAGCTTTCTTT. The chain combines TRBV27 with TRBJ1-1; 7 positions agree with TRBD1. The germline V gene has CDR1 MNHEY and CDR2 SMNVEV (reference sequence). J was trimmed by 6 bases and V by 0 bases; bases with no gene match: 10. The CDR3 is 16 residues long.